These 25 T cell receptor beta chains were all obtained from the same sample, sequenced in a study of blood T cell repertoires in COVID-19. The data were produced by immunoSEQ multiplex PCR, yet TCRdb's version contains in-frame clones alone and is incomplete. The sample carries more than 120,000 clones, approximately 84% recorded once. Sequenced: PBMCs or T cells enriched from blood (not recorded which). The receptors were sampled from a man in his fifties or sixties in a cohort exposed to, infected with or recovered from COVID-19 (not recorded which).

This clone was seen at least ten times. The CDR3 protein is CASRQGGNTGELFF. CDR3 coding DNA: TGTGCCAGCAGACAGGGGGGAAACACCGGGGAGCTGTTTTTT. This chain joins TRBV28 and TRBJ2-2; TRBD1 agrees at 8 bases. The CDR3 loop spans 14 amino acids. The germline V gene encodes CDR1 MDHEN and CDR2 SYDVKM. V gave up 6 bases and J gave up 2 bases; unmatched junction bases: 2.

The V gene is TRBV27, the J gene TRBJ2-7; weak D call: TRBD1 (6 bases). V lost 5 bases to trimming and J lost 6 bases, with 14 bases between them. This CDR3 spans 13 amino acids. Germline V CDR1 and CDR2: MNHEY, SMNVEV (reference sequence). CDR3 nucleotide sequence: TGTGCCAGCAGTATCCAGGGGTTTAGCGAGCAGTACTTC. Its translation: CASSIQGFSEQYF.

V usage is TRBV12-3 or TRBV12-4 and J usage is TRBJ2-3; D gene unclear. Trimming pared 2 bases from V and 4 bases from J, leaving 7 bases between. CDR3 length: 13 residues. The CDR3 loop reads CASSLSRADTQYF. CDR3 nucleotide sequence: TGTGCCAGCAGTTTAAGCCGCGCAGATACGCAGTATTTT.

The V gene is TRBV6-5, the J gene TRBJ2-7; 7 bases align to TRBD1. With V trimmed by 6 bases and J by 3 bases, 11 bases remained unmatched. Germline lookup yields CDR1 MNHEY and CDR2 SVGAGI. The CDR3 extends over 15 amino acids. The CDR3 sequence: CASRPGTASHYEQYF. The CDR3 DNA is TGTGCCAGCAGACCCGGGACAGCGAGCCACTACGAGCAGTACTTC.

CDR3 sequence reads: CASSLVPGDTQYF. Here the CDR3 DNA reads TGTGCCAGCAGTTTAGTCCCAGGAGATACGCAGTATTTT. V is TRBV28 and J is TRBJ2-3; D is uncertain. This CDR3 has 13 amino acids. With 2 bases removed from V and 5 bases from J, the gap between germline ends came to 8 bases. The germline gives CDR1 MDHEN, CDR2 SYDVKM.

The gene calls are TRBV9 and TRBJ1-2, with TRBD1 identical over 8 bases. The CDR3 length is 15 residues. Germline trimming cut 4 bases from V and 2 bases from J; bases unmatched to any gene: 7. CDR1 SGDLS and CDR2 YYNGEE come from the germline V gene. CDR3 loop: CASSKWTGMNYGYTF. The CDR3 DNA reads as TGTGCCAGCAGCAAGTGGACAGGGATGAACTATGGCTACACCTTC.

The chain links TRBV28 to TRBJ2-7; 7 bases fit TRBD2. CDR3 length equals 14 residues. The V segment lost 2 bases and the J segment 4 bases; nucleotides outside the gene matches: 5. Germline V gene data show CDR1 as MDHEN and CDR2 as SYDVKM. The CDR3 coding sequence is TGTGCCAGCAGTTTAGGTGGGAGGGGATACGAGCAGTACTTC. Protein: CASSLGGRGYEQYF. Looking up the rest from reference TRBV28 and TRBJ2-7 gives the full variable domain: DVKVTQSSRYLVKRTGEKVFLECVQDMDHENMFWYRQDPGLGLRLIYFSYDVKMKEKGDIPEGYSVSREKKERFSLILESASTNQTSMYLCASSLGGRGYEQYFGPGTRLTVT.

CDR3 sequence: CASSLDGGAGNQPQHF. Written as DNA, the CDR3 is TGTGCCAGCAGCTTAGACGGGGGAGCTGGCAATCAGCCCCAGCATTTT. J is TRBJ1-5 and V is TRBV7-9; possible D gene TRBD1, 5 bases. Germline V gene lookup returns CDR1 SEHNR and CDR2 FQNEAQ (reference sequence). V shed 1 base and J shed 2 bases, with 12 bases lying between them. The CDR3 has 16 residues.

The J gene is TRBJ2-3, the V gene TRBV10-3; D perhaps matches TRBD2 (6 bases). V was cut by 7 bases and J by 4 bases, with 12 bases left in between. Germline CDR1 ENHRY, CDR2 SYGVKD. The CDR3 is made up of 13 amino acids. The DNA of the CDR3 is TGTGCCATCATGCGGAGGGCCGCAGATACGCAGTATTTT. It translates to CAIMRRAADTQYF.

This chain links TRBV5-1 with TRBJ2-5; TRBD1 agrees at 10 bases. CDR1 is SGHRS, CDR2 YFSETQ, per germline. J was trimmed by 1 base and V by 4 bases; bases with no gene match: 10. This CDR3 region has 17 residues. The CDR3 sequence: CASSPDRGRLSQETQYF. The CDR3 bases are TGCGCCAGCAGCCCCGACAGGGGGCGACTATCCCAAGAGACCCAGTACTTC. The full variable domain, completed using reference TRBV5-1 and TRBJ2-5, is KAGVTQTPRYLIKTRGQQVTLSCSPISGHRSVSWYQQTPGQGLQFLFEYFSETQRNKGNFPGRFSGRQFSNSRSEMNVSTLELGDSALYLCASSPDRGRLSQETQYFGPGTRLLVL.

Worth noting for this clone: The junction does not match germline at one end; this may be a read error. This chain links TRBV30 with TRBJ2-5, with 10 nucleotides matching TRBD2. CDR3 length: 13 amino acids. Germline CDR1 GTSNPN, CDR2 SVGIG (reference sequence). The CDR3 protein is CASLAGDQKTQYF. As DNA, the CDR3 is TGTGCCTCCCTAGCGGGAGACCAAAAGACCCAGTACTTC.

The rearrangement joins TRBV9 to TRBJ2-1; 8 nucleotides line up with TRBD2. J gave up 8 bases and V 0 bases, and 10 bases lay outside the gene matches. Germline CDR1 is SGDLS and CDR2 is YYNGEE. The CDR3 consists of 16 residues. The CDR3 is CASSVGAAGGQDEQFF. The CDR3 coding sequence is TGTGCCAGCAGCGTAGGGGCGGCGGGAGGCCAAGATGAGCAGTTCTTC. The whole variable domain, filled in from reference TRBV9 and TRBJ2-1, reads DSGVTQTPKHLITATGQRVTLRCSPRSGDLSVYWYQQSLDQGLQFLIQYYNGEERAKGNILERFSAQQFPDLHSELNLSSLELGDSALYFCASSVGAAGGQDEQFFGPGTRLTVL.

The CDR3 DNA reads as TGTGCCAGCAGTTACCCCACAGGGGAATATGGCTACACCTTC. Translated, it gives CASSYPTGEYGYTF. The J gene is TRBJ1-2, the V gene TRBV6-2 or TRBV6-3, with 7 bases that match TRBD1. CDR3 length: 14 residues. Trimming took 2 bases from V and 5 from J; bases not matched to a gene: 5. CDR1 and CDR2 from the germline V gene are MNHEY and SVGEGT.

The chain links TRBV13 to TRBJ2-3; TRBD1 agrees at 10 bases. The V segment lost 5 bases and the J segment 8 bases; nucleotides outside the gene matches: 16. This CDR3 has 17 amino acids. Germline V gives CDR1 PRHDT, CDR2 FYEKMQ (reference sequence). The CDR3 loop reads CASSRSSRDRGKLTQYF. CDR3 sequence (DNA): TGTGCCAGCAGCCGCAGTTCCCGGGACAGGGGAAAACTTACGCAGTATTTT.

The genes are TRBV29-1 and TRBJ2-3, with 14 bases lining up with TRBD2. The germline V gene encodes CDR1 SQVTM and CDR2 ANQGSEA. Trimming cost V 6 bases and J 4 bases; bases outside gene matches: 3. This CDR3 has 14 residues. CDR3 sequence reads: CSVAGLAGADTQYF. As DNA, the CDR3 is TGCAGCGTGGCGGGACTAGCGGGAGCAGATACGCAGTATTTT.

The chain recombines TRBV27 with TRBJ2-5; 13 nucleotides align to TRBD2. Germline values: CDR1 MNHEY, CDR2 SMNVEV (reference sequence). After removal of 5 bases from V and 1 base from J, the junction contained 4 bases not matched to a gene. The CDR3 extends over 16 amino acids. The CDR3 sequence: CASSPGLAGVQETQYF. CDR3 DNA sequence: TGTGCCAGCAGTCCAGGACTAGCGGGAGTCCAAGAGACCCAGTACTTC.

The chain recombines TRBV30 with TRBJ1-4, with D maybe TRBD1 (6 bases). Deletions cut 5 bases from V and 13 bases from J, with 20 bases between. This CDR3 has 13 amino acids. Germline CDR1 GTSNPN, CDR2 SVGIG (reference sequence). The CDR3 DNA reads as TGTGCCTGGGAGGGGGAAATAAATGAAGGACTGTTTTTT. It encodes CAWEGEINEGLFF. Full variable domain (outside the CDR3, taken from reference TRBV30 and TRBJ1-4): SQTIHQWPATLVQPVGSPLSLECTVEGTSNPNLYWYRQAAGRGLQLLFYSVGIGQISSEVPQNLSASRPQDRQFILSSKKLLLSDSGFYLCAWEGEINEGLFFGSGTQLSVL.

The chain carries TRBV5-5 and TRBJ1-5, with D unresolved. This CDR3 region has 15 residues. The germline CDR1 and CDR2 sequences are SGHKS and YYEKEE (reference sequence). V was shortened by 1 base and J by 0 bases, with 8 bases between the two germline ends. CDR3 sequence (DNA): TGTGCCAGCAGCTTGATAGTCAATAGCAATCAGCCCCAGCATTTT. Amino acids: CASSLIVNSNQPQHF.

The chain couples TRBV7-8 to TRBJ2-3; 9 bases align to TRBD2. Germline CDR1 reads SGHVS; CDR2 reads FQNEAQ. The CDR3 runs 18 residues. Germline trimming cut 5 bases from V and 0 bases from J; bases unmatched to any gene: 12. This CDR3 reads CASSLPSGGTTSTDTQYF. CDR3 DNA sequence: TGTGCCAGCAGCCTCCCCAGCGGGGGGACTACTAGCACAGATACGCAGTATTTT.

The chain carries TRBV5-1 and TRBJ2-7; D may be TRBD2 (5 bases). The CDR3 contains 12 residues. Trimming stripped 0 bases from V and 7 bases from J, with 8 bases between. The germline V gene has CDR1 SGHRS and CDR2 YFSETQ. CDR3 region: CASSLVGMEQYF. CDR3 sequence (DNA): TGCGCCAGCAGCTTGGTCGGGATGGAGCAGTACTTC.

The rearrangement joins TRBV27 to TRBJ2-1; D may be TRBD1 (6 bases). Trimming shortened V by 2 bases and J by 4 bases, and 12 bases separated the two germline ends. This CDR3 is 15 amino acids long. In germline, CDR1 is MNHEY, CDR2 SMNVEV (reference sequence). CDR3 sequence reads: CASSLSRGPYNEQFF. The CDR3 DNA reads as TGTGCCAGCAGTTTAAGCAGGGGACCTTACAATGAGCAGTTCTTC.

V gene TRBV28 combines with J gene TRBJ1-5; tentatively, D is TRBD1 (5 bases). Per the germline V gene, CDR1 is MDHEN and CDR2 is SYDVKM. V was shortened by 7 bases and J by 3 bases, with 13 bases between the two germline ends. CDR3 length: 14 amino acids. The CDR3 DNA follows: TGTGCCAGCACCCTGGGGGGTCTCAATCAGCCCCAGCATTTT. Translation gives CASTLGGLNQPQHF.

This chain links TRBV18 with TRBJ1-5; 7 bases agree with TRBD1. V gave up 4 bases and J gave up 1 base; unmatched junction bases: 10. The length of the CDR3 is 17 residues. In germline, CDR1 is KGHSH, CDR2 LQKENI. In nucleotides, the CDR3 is TGTGCCAGCTCACTGGGCCAGGGGGGTATGAGCAATCAGCCCCAGCATTTT. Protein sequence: CASSLGQGGMSNQPQHF.

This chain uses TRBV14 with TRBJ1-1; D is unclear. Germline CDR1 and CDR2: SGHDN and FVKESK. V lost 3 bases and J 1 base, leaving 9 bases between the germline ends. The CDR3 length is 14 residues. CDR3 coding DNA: TGTGCCAGCAGCCACTACAGTACGAACACTGAAGCTTTCTTT. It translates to CASSHYSTNTEAFF.

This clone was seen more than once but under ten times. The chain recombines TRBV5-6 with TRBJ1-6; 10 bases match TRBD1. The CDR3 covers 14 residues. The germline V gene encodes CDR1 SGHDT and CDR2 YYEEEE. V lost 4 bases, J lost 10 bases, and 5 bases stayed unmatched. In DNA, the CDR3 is TGTGCCAGCAGCCCGGGACAGGGGCACTCACCCCTCCACTTT. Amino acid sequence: CASSPGQGHSPLHF.